Reported below is one T cell receptor (beta chain). Authors' analysis steps: Estimates of nucleated cell counts were drawn from the amplification of reference gene primers. Using immunoSEQ multiplex PCR, the repertoire was profiled, and TCRdb retains in-frame clones only, with some absent. V, J and clone size reflect that table, while D and trimming were determined from the DNA. The sample lists more than 85,000 clones, 65% to 85% seen once, with around a quarter in the top ten. The CDR3 runs 16 residues. CDR1 and CDR2 from the germline V gene are MNHEY and SMNVEV (reference sequence). V dropped 5 bases and J dropped 1 base, with 18 bases sitting between them. The entry originates in a study of blood T cell repertoires in COVID-19. Study background: Samples taken during acute and convalescent COVID-19 were collected in the United States, Italy and Spain. From T cells, B-cell-depleted T cells, or PBMCs came the material, which was cDNA or gDNA.

This clonotype was obtained from an older man with active or convalescent COVID-19. The material sequenced was peripheral blood. The V and J genes are TRBV27 and TRBJ2-7; the D gene is possibly TRBD1 (6 bases). The CDR3 DNA is TGTGCCAGCAGTAACACGTTTCAGGGGTGGTCCTACGAGCAGTACTTC. The encoded protein is CASSNTFQGWSYEQYF.